The 8 T cell receptor beta chains below were found in one sample sequenced in a study of cytomegalovirus exposure and HLA in healthy donors listed by TCRdb under 2017. Libraries came from the immunoSEQ multiplex PCR assay. For the multiplex PCR, a mixture combining 60 forward primers for TCR Vbeta segments and 13 reverse primers for TCR Jbeta segments was used. The table comes from immuneACCESS by way of TCRdb, which keeps in-frame sequences with V and J called. Part of the clones is missing from these tables; in studies checked, under half for an unresolved V gene and the rest for unknown reasons. The sample records roughly 90,000 clones, 84% of which are singletons. The ten largest clones add up to under 2.5% of the sample. The sequencing input was PBMCs. Receptors were obtained from a man younger than 35 in good health and CMV-seronegative.

The chain links TRBV19 to TRBJ2-5, with a possible D match to TRBD2 (5 bases). Germline CDR1 LNHDA, CDR2 SQIVND (reference sequence). V gave up 9 bases and J gave up 5 bases, with 16 bases separating them. CDR3 size: 13 residues. This chain's CDR3 is CASERNRGETQYF. In nucleotides, the CDR3 is TGTGCCAGCGAACGCAACAGAGGGGAGACCCAGTACTTC.

The chain combines TRBV10-1 with TRBJ2-7, with TRBD1 matching over 7 bases. V gave up 5 bases and J gave up 3 bases; unmatched junction bases: 1. There are 12 residues in the CDR3. The V gene's germline CDR1 is WNHNN and CDR2 SYGVQD (reference sequence). The CDR3 loop reads CASSRDSYEQYF. The DNA of the CDR3 is TGCGCCAGCAGTCGGGACAGCTACGAGCAGTACTTC.

The chain joins TRBV6-5 to TRBJ2-7; TRBD1 agrees at 10 bases. The ends lost 5 bases at V and 4 bases at J; junction bases unmatched: 5. This CDR3 spans 14 amino acids. Germline V gives CDR1 MNHEY, CDR2 SVGAGI. The CDR3 bases are TGTGCCAGCAGTCGGACAGGGGGGACTTACGAGCAGTACTTC. It specifies CASSRTGGTYEQYF.

V and J are TRBV5-4 and TRBJ2-7, with 8 nucleotides matching TRBD2. V trimming: 0 bases; J trimming: 4 bases; junction bases outside the gene matches: 9. The CDR3 runs 16 residues. The germline CDR1 and CDR2 sequences are SGHNT and YYREEE (reference sequence). CDR3 nucleotides: TGTGCCAGCAGCTTGGAGGTAGCGGGGCGACTATACGAGCAGTACTTC. Protein sequence: CASSLEVAGRLYEQYF.

The chain is built from TRBV29-1 and TRBJ1-1; D unresolved. The ends were cut back, 6 bases at V and 5 bases at J, with 16 bases in the middle. Per germline, CDR1 SQVTM and CDR2 ANQGSEA. This CDR3 spans 13 amino acids. The CDR3: CSVGVGLRTEAFF. CDR3 sequence (DNA): TGCAGCGTCGGGGTAGGTTTGCGGACTGAAGCTTTCTTT. The full variable domain, in which reference TRBV29-1 and TRBJ1-1 provide the parts outside the CDR3, is SAVISQKPSRDICQRGTSLTIQCQVDSQVTMMFWYRQQPGQSLTLIATANQGSEATYESGFVIDKFPISRPNLTFSTLTVSNMSPEDSSIYLCSVGVGLRTEAFFGQGTRLTVV.

The chain joins TRBV15 to TRBJ2-5, with no clear D. V lost 1 base, J lost 3 bases, and 6 bases lay in between. The CDR3 extends over 13 amino acids. The V gene's germline CDR1 is LNHNV and CDR2 YYDKDF (reference sequence). DNA of the CDR3: TGTGCCACCAGCAGAGTAGAAAAAGAGACCCAGTACTTC. Its protein product is CATSRVEKETQYF.

This chain uses TRBV7-2 with TRBJ2-2; TRBD2 matches 12 bases. The germline V gene encodes CDR1 SGHTA and CDR2 FQGNSA. The CDR3 runs 15 residues. With 2 bases clipped from V and 8 bases from J, the junction kept 3 bases outside the gene matches. CDR3 in amino acids: CASSLTTSGRGELFF. The DNA of the CDR3 is TGTGCCAGCAGCTTAACGACTAGCGGGAGAGGGGAGCTGTTTTTT. Based on the CDR3 plus reference TRBV7-2 and TRBJ2-2, the full variable domain is GAGVSQSPSNKVTEKGKDVELRCDPISGHTALYWYRQSLGQGLEFLIYFQGNSAPDKSGLPSDRFSAERTGGSVSTLTIQRTQQEDSAVYLCASSLTTSGRGELFFGEGSRLTVL.

This chain uses TRBV5-1 with TRBJ2-5, with 11 bases that match TRBD2. The CDR3 runs 15 residues. After removal of 4 bases from V and 5 bases from J, the junction contained 7 bases not matched to a gene. The germline V gene encodes CDR1 SGHRS and CDR2 YFSETQ. The CDR3 spells CASSPGTSGGETQYF. In nucleotides, the CDR3 is TGCGCCAGCAGCCCAGGGACTAGCGGCGGGGAGACCCAGTACTTC.